What follows are 14 T cell receptor beta chains derived from one specimen sequenced in a study of blood T cell repertoires in COVID-19. The table came from immunoSEQ multiplex PCR; TCRdb's copy has only in-frame clones and leaves some out. Altogether some 150,000 clones are present, approximately 85% being singletons, with the ten largest covering around 8%. Sequenced sample: peripheral blood. The receptors were gathered from a woman aged 60-70 years with COVID-19, enrolled during active disease.

This clone was recorded once. J is TRBJ1-4 and V is TRBV25-1; no firm D call. This CDR3 has 13 amino acids. The ends were cut back, 10 bases at V and 4 bases at J, with 13 bases in the middle. Germline V gene sequence: CDR1 MGHDK, CDR2 SYGVNS. The CDR3 DNA follows: TGTGCCACCAACTCCGGGGTTAATGAAAAACTGTTTTTT. It encodes CATNSGVNEKLFF. Together with reference TRBV25-1 and TRBJ1-4, the CDR3 gives the full variable domain: EADIYQTPRYLVIGTGKKITLECSQTMGHDKMYWYQQDPGMELHLIHYSYGVNSTEKGDLSSESTVSRIRTEHFPLTLESARPSHTSQYLCATNSGVNEKLFFGSGTQLSVL.

This rearrangement joins TRBV5-1 to TRBJ2-7, with 7 bases aligning to TRBD2. The V gene end was trimmed by 4 bases and the J gene end by 0 bases; junction bases not matched to a gene: 7. Germline V gene sequence: CDR1 SGHRS, CDR2 YFSETQ. There are 15 residues in the CDR3. The CDR3 reads CASSPGLKISYEQYF. CDR3 DNA sequence: TGCGCCAGCAGCCCGGGACTAAAGATCTCCTACGAGCAGTACTTC.

The chain joins TRBV7-9 to TRBJ2-1, with 8 bases lining up with TRBD1. Per the germline V gene, CDR1 is SEHNR and CDR2 is FQNEAQ (reference sequence). J was trimmed by 7 bases and V by 1 base; bases with no gene match: 6. This CDR3 is built from 15 residues. The CDR3 DNA reads TGTGCCAGCAGCTTAGTTGGCAGGGGGCGGAATGAGCAGTTCTTC. Protein product: CASSLVGRGRNEQFF.

This clone was seen only once. This chain links TRBV6-6 with TRBJ2-1; 7 bases match TRBD1. This CDR3 region has 14 residues. J lost 7 bases, V lost 6 bases, and 9 bases had no gene match. Germline V gene sequence: CDR1 MNHNY, CDR2 SVGAGI (reference sequence). Written as DNA, the CDR3 is TGTGCCAGCAGGAGGGACAGAGTAGGGAATGAGCAGTTCTTC. It specifies CASRRDRVGNEQFF.

The chain recombines TRBV6-5 with TRBJ2-5, with 9 bases that match TRBD1. The germline gives CDR1 MNHEY, CDR2 SVGAGI. The CDR3 is made up of 16 amino acids. V lost 4 bases and J lost 7; bases outside the gene matches: 13. The CDR3 here is CASSSIGQGLRGTQYF. The CDR3 coding sequence is TGTGCCAGCAGTTCCATAGGACAGGGGCTGAGAGGGACCCAGTACTTC.

This clone was detected a few times. The chain has TRBV29-1 and TRBJ2-1; possibly TRBD2 for D (6 bases). CDR1 is SQVTM, CDR2 ANQGSEA, per germline. The V end lost 6 bases, the J end lost 3 bases, and 15 bases lay between the germline ends. The CDR3 length is 14 residues. The CDR3 coding sequence is TGCAGCGTCTGCAGGGAGGAGGACTACAATGAGCAGTTCTTC. Residues: CSVCREEDYNEQFF.

This clone was recorded a few times. The genes are TRBV7-8 and TRBJ1-1; D remains ambiguous. This CDR3 comprises 15 residues. With 5 bases removed from V and 3 bases from J, the gap between germline ends came to 16 bases. CDR1 is SGHVS, CDR2 FQNEAQ, per germline. CDR3 nucleotide sequence: TGTGCCAGCAGCCCATCCTCTGCGGAGCACACTGAAGCTTTCTTT. This translates into CASSPSSAEHTEAFF. Looking up the rest from reference TRBV7-8 and TRBJ1-1 gives the full variable domain: GAGVSQSPRYKVAKRGQDVALRCDPISGHVSLFWYQQALGQGPEFLTYFQNEAQLDKSGLPSDRFFAERPEGSVSTLKIQRTQQEDSAVYLCASSPSSAEHTEAFFGQGTRLTVV.

The chain has TRBV5-4 and TRBJ1-2; 12 nucleotides line up with TRBD1. Unmatched junction bases numbered 7, after V lost 7 bases and J lost 3 bases. The CDR3 runs to 15 residues. Germline CDR1 reads SGHNT; CDR2 reads YYREEE (reference sequence). CDR3: CASGPGQGAHYGYTF. Written as DNA, the CDR3 is TGTGCCAGCGGACCGGGACAGGGGGCACACTATGGCTACACCTTC.

The rearrangement links TRBV19 to TRBJ2-2, with 10 bases matching TRBD1. This CDR3 comprises 15 residues. CDR1 is LNHDA, CDR2 SQIVND, per germline (reference sequence). With V trimmed by 7 bases and J by 6 bases, 8 bases remained unmatched. The CDR3 region is CASKSGTGDPGELFF. CDR3 nucleotides: TGTGCCAGTAAATCCGGGACAGGGGACCCCGGGGAGCTGTTTTTT.

The gene calls are TRBV12-3 or TRBV12-4 and TRBJ1-2; the D is unclear. The length of the CDR3 is 12 residues. V lost 6 bases, J lost 4 bases, and 9 bases lay in between. CDR3 amino acids: CASSPYTYGYTF. CDR3 DNA sequence: TGTGCCAGCAGCCCTTACACCTATGGCTACACCTTC.

The count of this clone is one. The CDR3 sequence is CASSQYETGVDIQYF. The CDR3, as DNA: TGTGCCAGCAGCCAGTACGAGACAGGGGTAGACATTCAGTACTTC. The chain links TRBV3-1 (or the pseudogene TRBV3-2) to TRBJ2-4, with 8 bases matching TRBD1. Germline-derived CDR1 and CDR2 are LGHDT and YNNKEL (reference sequence). Trimming cost V 3 bases and J 8 bases; bases outside gene matches: 9. This CDR3 comprises 15 residues.

This clone has only one observation. The CDR3 here is CASRAATGELFF. CDR3 DNA: TGTGCCAGCAGAGCGGCTACCGGGGAGCTGTTTTTT. V is TRBV2 and J is TRBJ2-2, with TRBD2 as a possible D gene (5 bases). Germline V gene data show CDR1 as SNHLY and CDR2 as FYNNEI. The V gene lost 6 bases and the J gene lost 5 bases, with 7 bases spanning the gap. The CDR3 loop spans 12 amino acids.

The J gene is TRBJ1-1, the V gene TRBV7-6; D possibly corresponds to TRBD1 (5 bases). The length of the CDR3 is 15 residues. Looked up from germline, CDR1 is SGHVS and CDR2 is FNYEAQ. V lost 7 bases and J lost 1, with 16 bases in between. The CDR3 spells CASTPLIGANTEAFF. In DNA, the CDR3 is TGTGCCAGCACCCCCTTGATAGGGGCGAACACTGAAGCTTTCTTT.

The chain links TRBV5-4 to TRBJ2-1; 8 positions agree with TRBD1. Germline V gene data show CDR1 as SGHNT and CDR2 as YYREEE (reference sequence). The CDR3 is 15 amino acids. The junction had 8 bases not matched to a gene; V was cut back by 6 bases and J by 3 bases. The CDR3 DNA reads TGTGCCAGCATGACCAGGACAGGGTACTACAATGAGCAGTTCTTC. Translating it yields CASMTRTGYYNEQFF.